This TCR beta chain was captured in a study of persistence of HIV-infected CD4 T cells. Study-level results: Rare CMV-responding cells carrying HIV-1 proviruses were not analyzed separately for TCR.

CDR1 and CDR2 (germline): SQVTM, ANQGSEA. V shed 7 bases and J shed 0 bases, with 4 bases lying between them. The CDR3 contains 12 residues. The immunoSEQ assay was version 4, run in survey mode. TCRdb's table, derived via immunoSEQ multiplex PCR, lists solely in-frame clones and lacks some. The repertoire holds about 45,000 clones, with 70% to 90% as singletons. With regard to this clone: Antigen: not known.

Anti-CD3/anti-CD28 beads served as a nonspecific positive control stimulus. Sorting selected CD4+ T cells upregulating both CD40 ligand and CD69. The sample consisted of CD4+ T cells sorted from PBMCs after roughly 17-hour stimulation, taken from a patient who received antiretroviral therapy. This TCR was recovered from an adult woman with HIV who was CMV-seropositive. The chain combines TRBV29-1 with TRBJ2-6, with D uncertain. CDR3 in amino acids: CSAHSGANVLTF. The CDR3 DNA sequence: TGCAGCGCCCACTCTGGGGCCAACGTCCTGACTTTC.